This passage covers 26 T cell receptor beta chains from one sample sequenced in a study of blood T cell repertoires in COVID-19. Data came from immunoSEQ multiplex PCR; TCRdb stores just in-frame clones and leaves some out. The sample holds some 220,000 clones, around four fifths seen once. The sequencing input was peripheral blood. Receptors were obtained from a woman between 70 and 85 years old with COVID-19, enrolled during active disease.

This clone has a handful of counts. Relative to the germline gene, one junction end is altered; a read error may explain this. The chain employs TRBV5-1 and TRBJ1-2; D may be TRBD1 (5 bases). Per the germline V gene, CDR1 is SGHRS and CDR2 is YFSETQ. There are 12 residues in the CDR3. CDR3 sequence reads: CASSLVGEPPAF. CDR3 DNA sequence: TGCGCCAGCAGCTTGGTAGGGGAACCCCCGGCCTTC.

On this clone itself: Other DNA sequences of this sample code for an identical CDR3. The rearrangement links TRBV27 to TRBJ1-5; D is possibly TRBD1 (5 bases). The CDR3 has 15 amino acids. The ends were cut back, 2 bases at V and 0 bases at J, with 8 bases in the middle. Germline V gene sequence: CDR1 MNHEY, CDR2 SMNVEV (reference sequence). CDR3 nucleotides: TGTGCCAGCAGTTTACGGGGGTATAGCAATCAGCCCCAGCATTTT. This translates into CASSLRGYSNQPQHF.

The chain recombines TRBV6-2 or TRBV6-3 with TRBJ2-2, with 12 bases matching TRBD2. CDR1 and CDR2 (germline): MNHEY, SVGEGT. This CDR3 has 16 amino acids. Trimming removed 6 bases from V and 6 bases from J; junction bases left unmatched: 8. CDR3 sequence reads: CASSGRLAGDPGELFF. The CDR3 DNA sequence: TGTGCCAGCAGCGGTCGACTAGCGGGAGATCCCGGGGAGCTGTTTTTT.

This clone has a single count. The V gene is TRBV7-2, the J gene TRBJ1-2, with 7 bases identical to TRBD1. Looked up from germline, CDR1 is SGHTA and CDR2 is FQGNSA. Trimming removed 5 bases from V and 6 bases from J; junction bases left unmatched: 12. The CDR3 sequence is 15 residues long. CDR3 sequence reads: CASSVRGRQGDGYTF. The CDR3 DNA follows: TGTGCCAGCAGCGTTAGGGGAAGACAGGGAGATGGCTACACCTTC.

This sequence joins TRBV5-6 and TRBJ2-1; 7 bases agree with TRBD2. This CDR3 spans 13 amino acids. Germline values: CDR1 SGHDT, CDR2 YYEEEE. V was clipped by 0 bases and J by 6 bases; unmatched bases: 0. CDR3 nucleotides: TGTGCCAGCAGCTTGGGGACTAGCAATGAGCAGTTCTTC. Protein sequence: CASSLGTSNEQFF.

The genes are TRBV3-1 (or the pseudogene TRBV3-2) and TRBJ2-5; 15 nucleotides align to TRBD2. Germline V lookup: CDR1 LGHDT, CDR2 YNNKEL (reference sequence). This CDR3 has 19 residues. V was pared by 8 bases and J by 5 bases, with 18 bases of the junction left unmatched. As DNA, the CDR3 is TGTGCCAGCCGCCGACGGCCGGAGGGACTAGCGGGGGGAGGGGAGACCCAGTACTTC. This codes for CASRRRPEGLAGGGETQYF.

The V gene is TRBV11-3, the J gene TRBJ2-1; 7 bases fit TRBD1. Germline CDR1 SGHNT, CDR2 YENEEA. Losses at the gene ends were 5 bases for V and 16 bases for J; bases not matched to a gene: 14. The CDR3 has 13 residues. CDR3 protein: CASSPGTARPQFF. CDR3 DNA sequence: TGTGCCAGCAGCCCAGGGACAGCTCGTCCGCAATTCTTC.

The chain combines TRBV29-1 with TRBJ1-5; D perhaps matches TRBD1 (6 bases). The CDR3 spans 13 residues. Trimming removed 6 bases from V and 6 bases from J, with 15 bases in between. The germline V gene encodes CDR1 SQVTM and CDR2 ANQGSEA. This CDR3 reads CSVLRGAGQPQHF. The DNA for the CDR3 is TGCAGCGTCCTCCGGGGGGCCGGTCAGCCCCAGCATTTT.

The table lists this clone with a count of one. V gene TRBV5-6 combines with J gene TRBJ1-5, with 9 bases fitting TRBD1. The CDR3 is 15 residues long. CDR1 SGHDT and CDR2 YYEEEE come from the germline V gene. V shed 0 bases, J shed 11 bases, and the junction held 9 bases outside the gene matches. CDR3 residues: CASSLGGQGRKSQHF. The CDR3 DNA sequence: TGTGCCAGCAGCTTGGGGGGACAGGGACGTAAGTCCCAGCATTTT.

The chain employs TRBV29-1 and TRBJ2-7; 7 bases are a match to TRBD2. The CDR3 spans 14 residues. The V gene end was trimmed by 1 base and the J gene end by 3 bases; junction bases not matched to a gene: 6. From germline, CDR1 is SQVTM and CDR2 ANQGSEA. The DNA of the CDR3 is TGCAGCGTTGAAGGGGCGGGAGCGGACTACGAGCAGTACTTC. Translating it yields CSVEGAGADYEQYF.

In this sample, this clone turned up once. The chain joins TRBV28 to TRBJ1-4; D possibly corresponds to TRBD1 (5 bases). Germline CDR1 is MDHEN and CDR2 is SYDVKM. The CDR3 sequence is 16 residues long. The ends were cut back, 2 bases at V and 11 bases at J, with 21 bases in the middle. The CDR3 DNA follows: TGTGCCAGCAGTTTAATGGGGGGAGGAAAGGGTTGGAAACTGTTTTTT. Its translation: CASSLMGGGKGWKLFF.

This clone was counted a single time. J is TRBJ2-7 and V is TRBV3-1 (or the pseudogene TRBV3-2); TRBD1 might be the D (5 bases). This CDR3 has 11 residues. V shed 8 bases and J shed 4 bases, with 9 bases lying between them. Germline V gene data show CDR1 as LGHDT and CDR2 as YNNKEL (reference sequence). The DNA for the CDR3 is TGTGCCAGCGCCCAGGGTTACGAGCAGTACTTC. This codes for CASAQGYEQYF.

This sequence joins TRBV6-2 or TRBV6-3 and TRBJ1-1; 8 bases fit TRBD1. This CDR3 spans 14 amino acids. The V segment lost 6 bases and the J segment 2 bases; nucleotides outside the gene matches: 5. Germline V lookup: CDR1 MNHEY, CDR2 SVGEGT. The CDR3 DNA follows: TGTGCCAGCAGCGGACAGGGCCCTAACACTGAAGCTTTCTTT. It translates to CASSGQGPNTEAFF.

CDR3 nucleotide sequence: TGTGCCAGCAGCCAAGGTGACTCGGGATCCAATGAGCAGTTCTTC. Translating it yields CASSQGDSGSNEQFF. This rearrangement joins TRBV3-1 (or the pseudogene TRBV3-2) to TRBJ2-1; TRBD2 might be the D (5 bases). The V gene's germline CDR1 is LGHDT and CDR2 YNNKEL (reference sequence). This CDR3 comprises 15 residues. The ends were cut back, 1 base at V and 6 bases at J, with 13 bases in the middle.

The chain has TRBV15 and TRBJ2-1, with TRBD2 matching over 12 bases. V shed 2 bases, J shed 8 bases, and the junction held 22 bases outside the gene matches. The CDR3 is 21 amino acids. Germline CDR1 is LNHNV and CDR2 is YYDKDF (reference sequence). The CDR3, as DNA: TGTGCCACCAGCAGACCTGACCGACCGGGACTAGCGGGTGGGGGACTCCATGAGCAGTTCTTC. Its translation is CATSRPDRPGLAGGGLHEQFF.

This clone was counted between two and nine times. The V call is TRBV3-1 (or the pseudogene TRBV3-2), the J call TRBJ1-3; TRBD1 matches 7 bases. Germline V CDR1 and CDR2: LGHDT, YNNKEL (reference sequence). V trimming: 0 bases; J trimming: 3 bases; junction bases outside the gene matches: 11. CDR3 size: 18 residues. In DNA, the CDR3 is TGTGCCAGCAGCCAAGATCCCGTGGCCAGGGGGATTGGAAACACCATATATTTT. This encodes CASSQDPVARGIGNTIYF.

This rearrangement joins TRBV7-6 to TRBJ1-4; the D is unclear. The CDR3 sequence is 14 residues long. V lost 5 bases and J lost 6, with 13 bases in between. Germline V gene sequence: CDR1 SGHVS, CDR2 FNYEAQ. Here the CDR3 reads CASSPIRYDEKLFF. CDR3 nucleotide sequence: TGTGCCAGCAGCCCCATCCGGTATGATGAAAAACTGTTTTTT.

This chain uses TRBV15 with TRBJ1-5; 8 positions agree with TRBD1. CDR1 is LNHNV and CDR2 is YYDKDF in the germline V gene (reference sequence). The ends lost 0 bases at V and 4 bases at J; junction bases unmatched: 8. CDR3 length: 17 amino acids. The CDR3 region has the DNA TGTGCCACCAGCAGAGATCTTCTGACAGGGGAGAATCAGCCCCAGCATTTT. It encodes CATSRDLLTGENQPQHF.

CDR3: CASSLRQGGEKLFF. CDR3 DNA: TGTGCCAGCAGCCTCAGACAGGGTGGTGAAAAACTGTTTTTT. The chain joins TRBV7-2 to TRBJ1-4; 7 nucleotides line up with TRBD1. CDR1 and CDR2 from the germline V gene are SGHTA and FQGNSA. J lost 7 bases, V lost 5 bases, and 7 bases had no gene match. The CDR3 runs 14 residues.

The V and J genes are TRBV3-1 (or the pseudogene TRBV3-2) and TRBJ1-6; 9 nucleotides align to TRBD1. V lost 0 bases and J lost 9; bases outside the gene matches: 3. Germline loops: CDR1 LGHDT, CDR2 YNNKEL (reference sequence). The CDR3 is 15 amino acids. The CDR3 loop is CASSQEDRGTSPLHF. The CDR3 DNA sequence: TGTGCCAGCAGCCAAGAAGACAGGGGGACTTCACCCCTCCACTTT.

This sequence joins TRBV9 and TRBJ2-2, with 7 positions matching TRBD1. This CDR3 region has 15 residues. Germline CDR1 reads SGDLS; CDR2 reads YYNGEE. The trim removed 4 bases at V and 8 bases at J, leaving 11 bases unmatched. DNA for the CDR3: TGTGCCAGCAGCCCCGAGGGGGCGAAAGCTGGGGAGCTGTTTTTT. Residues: CASSPEGAKAGELFF.

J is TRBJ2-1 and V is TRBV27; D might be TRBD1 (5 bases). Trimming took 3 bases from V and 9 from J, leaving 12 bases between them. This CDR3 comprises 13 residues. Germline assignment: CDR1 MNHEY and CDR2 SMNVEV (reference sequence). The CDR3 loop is CASSFYGAGEQFF. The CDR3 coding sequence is TGTGCCAGCAGTTTCTATGGGGCTGGTGAGCAGTTCTTC.

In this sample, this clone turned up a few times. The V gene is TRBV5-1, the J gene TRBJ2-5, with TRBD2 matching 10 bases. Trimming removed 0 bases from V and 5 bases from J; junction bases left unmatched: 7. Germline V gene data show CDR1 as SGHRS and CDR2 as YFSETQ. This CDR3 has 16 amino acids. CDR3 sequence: CASSLAPAGGPETQYF. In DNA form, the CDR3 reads TGCGCCAGCAGCTTGGCCCCAGCGGGAGGGCCGGAGACCCAGTACTTC.

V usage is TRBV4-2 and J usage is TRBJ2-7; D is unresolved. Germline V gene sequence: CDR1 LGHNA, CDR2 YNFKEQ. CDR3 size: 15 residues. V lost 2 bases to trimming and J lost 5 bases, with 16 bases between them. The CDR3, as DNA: TGTGCCAGCAGCCAATTTTCAGAGAGACTCCACGAGCAGTACTTC. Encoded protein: CASSQFSERLHEQYF.

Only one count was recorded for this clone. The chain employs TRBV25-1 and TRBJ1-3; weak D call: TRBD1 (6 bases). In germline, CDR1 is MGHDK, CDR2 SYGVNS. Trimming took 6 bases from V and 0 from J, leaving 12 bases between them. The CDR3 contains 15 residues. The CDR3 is CASRTGSNSGNTIYF. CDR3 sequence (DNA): TGTGCCAGCAGAACAGGGAGCAACTCTGGAAACACCATATATTTT.

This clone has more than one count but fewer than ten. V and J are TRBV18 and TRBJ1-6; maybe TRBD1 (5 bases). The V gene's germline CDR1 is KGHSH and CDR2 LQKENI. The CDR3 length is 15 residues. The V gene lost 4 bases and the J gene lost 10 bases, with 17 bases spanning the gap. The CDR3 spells CASSLAGPGNSPLHF. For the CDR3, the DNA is TGTGCCAGCTCACTAGCCGGACCAGGGAACTCACCCCTCCACTTT. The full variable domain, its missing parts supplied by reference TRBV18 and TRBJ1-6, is NAGVMQNPRHLVRRRGQEARLRCSPMKGHSHVYWYRQLPEEGLKFMVYLQKENIIDESGMPKERFSAEFPKEGPSILRIQQVVRGDSAAYFCASSLAGPGNSPLHFGNGTRLTVT.